The 17 T cell receptor beta chains listed next were all sequenced from one sample in a study of monozygotic twins with inflammatory bowel disease. TCRdb reprocessed the 5' RACE reads, keeping one entry per CDR3 protein, no DNA. This sample's table has more than 300,000 distinct CDR3 sequences. The sequencing sample was made of blood. Receptors originate from a human donor with ulcerative colitis or Crohn's disease, or a healthy co-twin of an affected twin (not recorded which).

J is TRBJ2-1 and V is TRBV7-9; with no DNA, the TCRdb D assignment of TRBD1 cannot be verified. The CDR3 sequence is 16 residues long. Per germline, CDR1 SEHNR and CDR2 FQNEAQ (reference sequence). Here the CDR3 reads CASSLDPRQGHNEQFF.

The V call is TRBV2, the J call TRBJ1-4; lacking DNA, the TRBD1 call made by TCRdb goes unchecked. Germline CDR1 is SNHLY and CDR2 is FYNNEI. The CDR3 runs 15 residues. CDR3 sequence reads: CASSGDRGTNEKPFF.

The V gene is TRBV7-2, the J gene TRBJ2-7. Germline CDR1 is SGHTA and CDR2 is FQGNSA. The CDR3 totals 14 residues. CDR3 protein: CASSLATVSYEQYF.

V usage is TRBV28 and J usage is TRBJ1-1; there is no DNA to check the TCRdb D call of TRBD1. The CDR3 has 16 amino acids. CDR1 MDHEN and CDR2 SYDVKM come from the germline V gene. CDR3: CASSPPTGTRNTEAFF.

The chain employs TRBV5-1 and TRBJ2-7. The germline V gene has CDR1 SGHRS and CDR2 YFSETQ. The CDR3 spans 15 residues. The CDR3 region is CASSLERRLIGEQYF.

This sequence joins TRBV29-1 and TRBJ2-3. The CDR3 runs to 13 residues. From germline, CDR1 is SQVTM and CDR2 ANQGSEA. The CDR3 protein is CSVVPLAGYTQYF.

V gene TRBV10-3 combines with J gene TRBJ2-7; with no DNA, the TCRdb D assignment of TRBD2 cannot be verified. Germline V CDR1 and CDR2: ENHRY, SYGVKD. The CDR3 is made up of 17 amino acids. CDR3 amino acids: CAISESLLAALSYEQYF.

The chain combines TRBV7-2 with TRBJ1-6; the TCRdb call, TRBD1, lacks DNA for checking. Germline-derived CDR1 and CDR2 are SGHTA and FQGNSA. The CDR3 runs 16 residues. Here the CDR3 reads CASSLGGVLGNSPLHF.

The V call is TRBV29-1, the J call TRBJ2-7; absent DNA, TCRdb's TRBD1 call cannot be checked. The CDR3 is 13 amino acids. CDR1 and CDR2 (germline): SQVTM, ANQGSEA. The CDR3 sequence is CSVFGQGTYEQYF.

The chain employs TRBV5-4 and TRBJ2-3; TCRdb lists TRBD2, though no DNA is available to test this call. CDR3 size: 16 residues. Germline V gene sequence: CDR1 SGHNT, CDR2 YYREEE (reference sequence). CDR3 protein: CASSLAERKSTDTQYF.

V usage is TRBV9 and J usage is TRBJ1-6; as DNA is missing, the TRBD1 call by TCRdb cannot be tested. The CDR3 runs to 18 residues. Germline lookup yields CDR1 SGDLS and CDR2 YYNGEE. The CDR3 loop is CASSAGQGINSYNSPLHF.

The chain is built from TRBV11-3 and TRBJ2-7. The CDR3 totals 13 residues. Germline lookup yields CDR1 SGHNT and CDR2 YENEEA. This CDR3 is CASSYSFDYEQYF.

This chain uses TRBV29-1 with TRBJ1-2; TCRdb's D gene call, TRBD1, goes unchecked for lack of DNA. Germline V lookup: CDR1 SQVTM, CDR2 ANQGSEA. The CDR3 totals 13 residues. The CDR3 spells CSVEVGASRGYTF. Variable domain in full (rest from reference TRBV29-1 and TRBJ1-2): SAVISQKPSRDICQRGTSLTIQCQVDSQVTMMFWYRQQPGQSLTLIATANQGSEATYESGFVIDKFPISRPNLTFSTLTVSNMSPEDSSIYLCSVEVGASRGYTFGSGTRLTVV.

CDR3 protein: CASSIRDSNQPQHF. The V gene is TRBV19, the J gene TRBJ1-5; TCRdb returns TRBD1, unconfirmable since there is no DNA. The germline CDR1 and CDR2 sequences are LNHDA and SQIVND (reference sequence). This CDR3 is built from 14 residues.

The chain joins TRBV5-4 to TRBJ2-3; TCRdb's D call of TRBD1 is untestable without DNA. From germline, CDR1 is SGHNT and CDR2 YYREEE (reference sequence). The CDR3 totals 17 residues. CDR3 protein: CASSSPVRTGVPDTQYF.

This chain uses TRBV7-2 with TRBJ2-1; the TCRdb call, TRBD1, lacks DNA for checking. Per the germline V gene, CDR1 is SGHTA and CDR2 is FQGNSA. This CDR3 spans 14 amino acids. The CDR3 reads CASSFYGWDRPQFF.

The genes are TRBV7-2 and TRBJ1-4; the D call of TRBD1 rests on TCRdb alone, since no DNA is present to check it. The CDR3 extends over 14 amino acids. CDR1 and CDR2 (germline): SGHTA, FQGNSA. The CDR3 reads CASSPYGGNEKLFF.